The next 20 T cell receptor beta chains were all read from a single sample in a study of T cell changes during pregnancy in multiple sclerosis. The data were produced by immunoSEQ multiplex PCR, yet TCRdb's version contains in-frame clones alone and is incomplete. The sample has some 25,000 clones; 88% are singletons. This sample comprised CD4+ T cells from peripheral blood mononuclear cells, obtained in the first trimester of pregnancy. The origin of the receptors is a female donor in good health, enrolled as a control in a pregnancy study.

This clone was found once. This chain links TRBV19 with TRBJ1-4; D might be TRBD1 (5 bases). V was shortened by 4 bases and J by 4 bases, with 13 bases between the two germline ends. CDR1 LNHDA and CDR2 SQIVND come from the germline V gene (reference sequence). The CDR3 contains 15 residues. CDR3 nucleotide sequence: TGTGCCAGTAGTAACACGGGGGTCTATAATGAAAAACTGTTTTTT. It encodes CASSNTGVYNEKLFF.

The chain carries TRBV9 and TRBJ2-6; D perhaps matches TRBD1 (6 bases). Germline loops: CDR1 SGDLS, CDR2 YYNGEE. V was shortened by 5 bases and J by 0 bases, with 9 bases between the two germline ends. The CDR3 length is 15 residues. In nucleotides, the CDR3 is TGTGCCAGCAGTGCACAGGGCTCTGGGGCCAACGTCCTGACTTTC. Translated, it gives CASSAQGSGANVLTF.

The V call is TRBV5-1, the J call TRBJ2-3; the match to TRBD2 covers 9 bases. The CDR3 has 15 amino acids. Germline trimming cut 1 base from V and 6 bases from J; bases unmatched to any gene: 6. Germline-derived CDR1 and CDR2 are SGHRS and YFSETQ. Written as DNA, the CDR3 is TGCGCCAGCAGCTTGACGGCGGGAGGGCACGATACGCAGTATTTT. Amino acids: CASSLTAGGHDTQYF.

The chain is built from TRBV7-9 and TRBJ1-4; D not certain. The CDR3 spans 11 residues. CDR1 is SEHNR and CDR2 is FQNEAQ in the germline V gene (reference sequence). Trimming took off 5 bases at V and 8 bases at J, with 6 bases between the two ends. CDR3 protein: CASSPQEKLFF. CDR3 sequence (DNA): TGTGCCAGCAGCCCGCAGGAAAAACTGTTTTTT.

DNA of the CDR3: TGTGCCAGCAGCTTAGCACAACCCTACAATGAGCAGTTCTTC. It specifies CASSLAQPYNEQFF. The chain uses TRBV11-2 and TRBJ2-1; no reliable D call. The CDR3 consists of 14 residues. Germline assignment: CDR1 SGHAT and CDR2 FQNNGV. Trimming pared 1 base from V and 2 bases from J, leaving 6 bases between.

This clone was observed a handful of times. The V gene is TRBV30, the J gene TRBJ1-1; maybe TRBD1 (6 bases). V was cut by 3 bases and J by 1 base, with 12 bases left in between. Germline CDR1 and CDR2: GTSNPN and SVGIG (reference sequence). The CDR3 spans 14 residues. The CDR3 sequence: CAWSPVDRNTEAFF. The CDR3, as DNA: TGTGCCTGGAGCCCCGTGGACAGGAACACTGAAGCTTTCTTT.

The V gene is TRBV7-2, the J gene TRBJ1-2, with D unclear. This CDR3 region has 15 residues. V dropped 0 bases and J dropped 2 bases, with 10 bases sitting between them. CDR1 and CDR2 (germline): SGHTA, FQGNSA. CDR3 nucleotide sequence: TGTGCCAGCAGCTTAGCGCTCCCGGGGAACTATGGCTACACCTTC. As protein: CASSLALPGNYGYTF.

The rearrangement uses TRBV5-1 and TRBJ2-3; a weak D match, TRBD1 (6 bases). CDR1 and CDR2 (germline): SGHRS, YFSETQ. Trimming took off 0 bases at V and 2 bases at J, with 10 bases between the two ends. CDR3 length: 15 amino acids. CDR3 nucleotides: TGCGCCAGCAGCTTGGTGGGGGCAATCACAGATACGCAGTATTTT. This translates into CASSLVGAITDTQYF.

This clone was observed a handful of times. This CDR3 reads CASSLQGVGELFF. For the CDR3, the DNA is TGTGCCAGCAGCTTACAGGGAGTCGGGGAGCTGTTTTTT. The chain employs TRBV5-4 and TRBJ2-2; D perhaps matches TRBD1 (6 bases). Germline loops: CDR1 SGHNT, CDR2 YYREEE (reference sequence). The CDR3 consists of 13 residues. V lost 2 bases and J lost 7, with 9 bases in between.

This clone was picked up one time. The germline gene is not matched at one end of the junction; a read error may be the cause. The chain is built from TRBV11-2 and TRBJ2-1; the D gene is possibly TRBD1 (5 bases). The CDR3 length is 12 residues. Germline V gene sequence: CDR1 SGHAT, CDR2 FQNNGV. The CDR3, as DNA: TGTGCCAGCAGCCTAGACAGCAATGAGCAGTTCTTC. This translates into CASSLDSNEQFF.

The CDR3 loop reads CASREGTNTGELFF. CDR3 DNA sequence: TGTGCCAGCAGGGAGGGTACGAACACCGGGGAGCTGTTTTTT. The chain carries TRBV2 and TRBJ2-2; D is perhaps TRBD2 (6 bases). The CDR3 totals 14 residues. CDR1 is SNHLY, CDR2 FYNNEI, per germline. V lost 6 bases and J lost 0, with 8 bases in between.

The gene calls are TRBV5-1 and TRBJ1-1; the D gene is possibly TRBD1 (6 bases). This CDR3 has 11 residues. Germline-derived CDR1 and CDR2 are SGHRS and YFSETQ. The ends were cut back, 6 bases at V and 3 bases at J, with 6 bases in the middle. This CDR3 reads CASKGDTEAFF. CDR3 nucleotide sequence: TGCGCCAGCAAGGGGGACACTGAAGCTTTCTTT.

In the case of this clone: An end of the junction differs from the germline gene, which may be a read error. J is TRBJ2-1 and V is TRBV7-7, with D tentatively TRBD2 (5 bases). Looked up from germline, CDR1 is SSHAT and CDR2 is FNYEAQ (reference sequence). The CDR3 contains 13 residues. The CDR3 DNA follows: TGTGCTAGCAGCTTGGCCGAGAGGGATGAGCAGTTCTTC. Its translation: CASSLAERDEQFF. Together with reference TRBV7-7 and TRBJ2-1, the CDR3 gives the full variable domain: GAGVSQSPRYKVTKRGQDVTLRCDPISSHATLYWYQQALGQGPEFLTYFNYEAQPDKSGLPSDRFSAERPEGSISTLTIQRTEQRDSAMYRCASSLAERDEQFFGPGTRLTVL.

The chain combines TRBV6-5 with TRBJ1-1; D possibly corresponds to TRBD1 (6 bases). Trimming took off 4 bases at V and 0 bases at J, with 9 bases between the two ends. The CDR3 is 14 amino acids. Germline CDR1 is MNHEY and CDR2 is SVGAGI. The CDR3 coding sequence is TGTGCCAGCAGTTCTAGGACAGTGAACACTGAAGCTTTCTTT. Translated: CASSSRTVNTEAFF.

The rearrangement joins TRBV14 to TRBJ2-5, with D possibly TRBD2 on 6 matching bases. This CDR3 comprises 15 residues. The germline CDR1 and CDR2 sequences are SGHDN and FVKESK. Trimming removed 11 bases at V and 2 bases at J, with 21 bases between. The CDR3 DNA is TGTGCCTCCTCACCACGCGGGGTATTTCAAGAGACCCAGTACTTC. Protein: CASSPRGVFQETQYF.

The chain employs TRBV13 and TRBJ2-3; D unresolved. The CDR3 totals 14 residues. The V gene's germline CDR1 is PRHDT and CDR2 FYEKMQ (reference sequence). The ends were cut back, 5 bases at V and 1 base at J, with 10 bases in the middle. The DNA for the CDR3 is TGTGCCAGCAGCGGCGGTGGTCGCACAGATACGCAGTATTTT. Translated, it gives CASSGGGRTDTQYF.

This chain joins TRBV6-1 and TRBJ2-5; D is perhaps TRBD1 (5 bases). V shed 3 bases and J shed 7 bases, with 12 bases lying between them. Germline V gene sequence: CDR1 MNHNS, CDR2 SASEGT. There are 13 residues in the CDR3. The CDR3 region is CASSEYRSGTQYF. As DNA, the CDR3 is TGTGCCAGCAGTGAGTACAGGTCGGGGACCCAGTACTTC.

V gene TRBV11-2 combines with J gene TRBJ2-7; TRBD2 is a possible D gene (8 bases). The CDR3 has 17 residues. CDR1 is SGHAT and CDR2 is FQNNGV in the germline V gene. V was clipped by 5 bases and J by 2 bases, with 22 bases between them. The CDR3 DNA reads as TGTGCCAGCAGCCTTATAAGCGGGAGAGGGGGCACCTACGAGCAGTACTTC. Translation gives CASSLISGRGGTYEQYF.

This clone was counted once. The chain combines TRBV27 with TRBJ2-7; the match to TRBD2 covers 9 bases. From germline, CDR1 is MNHEY and CDR2 SMNVEV (reference sequence). Trimming cost V 2 bases and J 7 bases; bases outside gene matches: 9. This CDR3 is built from 15 residues. This CDR3 reads CASSLLAGRSWEQYF. The CDR3 DNA reads TGTGCCAGCAGTTTACTAGCGGGGAGGTCATGGGAGCAGTACTTC.

V and J are TRBV5-1 and TRBJ2-5, with D maybe TRBD1 (6 bases). Between the trimmed V and J ends, which lost 0 bases and 10 bases, there was a span of 22 bases. The CDR3 is 16 residues long. Germline values: CDR1 SGHRS, CDR2 YFSETQ. This CDR3 reads CASSLEGTRDLWGQYF. In DNA form, the CDR3 reads TGCGCCAGCAGCTTGGAAGGGACAAGGGATTTGTGGGGCCAGTACTTC.